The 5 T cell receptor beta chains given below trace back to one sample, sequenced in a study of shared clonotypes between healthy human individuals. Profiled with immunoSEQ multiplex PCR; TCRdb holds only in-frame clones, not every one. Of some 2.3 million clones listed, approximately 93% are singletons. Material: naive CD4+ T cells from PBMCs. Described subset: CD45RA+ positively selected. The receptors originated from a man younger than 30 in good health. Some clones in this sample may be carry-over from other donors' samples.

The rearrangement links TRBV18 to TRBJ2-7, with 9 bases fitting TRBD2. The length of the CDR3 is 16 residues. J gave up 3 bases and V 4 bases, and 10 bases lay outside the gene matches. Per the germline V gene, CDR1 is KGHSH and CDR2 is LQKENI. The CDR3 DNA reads TGTGCCAGCTCACATGATGCCGGGACTAGCCGCTACGAGCAGTACTTC. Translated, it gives CASSHDAGTSRYEQYF.

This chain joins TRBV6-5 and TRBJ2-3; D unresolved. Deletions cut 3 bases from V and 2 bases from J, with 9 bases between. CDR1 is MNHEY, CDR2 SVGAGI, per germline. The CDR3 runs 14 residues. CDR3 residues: CASSYRLITDTQYF. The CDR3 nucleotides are TGTGCCAGCAGTTATAGGCTCATCACAGATACGCAGTATTTT.

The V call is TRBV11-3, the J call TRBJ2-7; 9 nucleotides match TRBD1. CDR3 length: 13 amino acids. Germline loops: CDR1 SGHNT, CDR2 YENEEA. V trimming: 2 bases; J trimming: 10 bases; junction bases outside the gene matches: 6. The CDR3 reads CASSLSDRGLQYF. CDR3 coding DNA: TGTGCCAGCAGCTTATCGGACAGGGGTCTTCAGTACTTC.

The CDR3 DNA sequence: TGTGCCAGCAGCTCGGGGGGGGCAGTAAGTGGCGGGAGGTATGAGTCGTACGAGCAGTACTTC. Amino acids: CASSSGGAVSGGRYESYEQYF. This chain links TRBV7-8 with TRBJ2-7, with 8 positions matching TRBD2. The V and J ends lost 4 bases and 4 bases, in that order; junction bases with no gene match: 27. Germline CDR1 is SGHVS and CDR2 is FQNEAQ. CDR3 size: 21 residues.

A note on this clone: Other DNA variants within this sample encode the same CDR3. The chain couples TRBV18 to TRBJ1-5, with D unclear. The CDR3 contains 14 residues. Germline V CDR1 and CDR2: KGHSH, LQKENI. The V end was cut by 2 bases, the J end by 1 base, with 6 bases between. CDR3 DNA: TGTGCCAGCTCACCAGGGCAGAGCAATCAGCCCCAGCATTTT. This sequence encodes CASSPGQSNQPQHF.